The rows below give T cell receptor beta chains drawn from one sample of a study of siplizumab effects on memory and regulatory T cells. TCRdb keeps only in-frame clones here, not all; method: immunoSEQ multiplex PCR. The table lists about 82,000 clones, approximately 88% of them singletons. Sequencing used Tregs sorted from blood. These receptors all come from a human donor in good health. Each CDR3 is given with its conserved first and last residue. The D gene is left open where the match is weak. A row's size may be missing; if present it is once, few, many or a size class.

j_call,v_call,clone_size,d_call,cdr3_nt,cdr3_aa
TRBJ2-3,TRBV7-9,-,-,TGTGCCAGCAGCTTATCGTACCCAGATACGCAGTATTTT,CASSLSYPDTQYF
TRBJ1-3,TRBV7-6,-,-,TGTGCCAGCAGCTTAGTGGGGGGGGGCTCTGGAAACACCATATATTTT,CASSLVGGGSGNTIYF
TRBJ2-3,TRBV18,-,TRBD1,TGTGCCAGCTCACCATTCGGTACAGGGGGCGTGAGAGATACGCAGTATTTT,CASSPFGTGGVRDTQYF
TRBJ2-1,TRBV5-1,-,-,TGCGCCAGCAGCTTCCGCGGCACGGGGCAAATACGCAATGAGCAGTTCTTC,CASSFRGTGQIRNEQFF
TRBJ2-7,TRBV4-2,once,-,TGTGCCAGCAGCCAAATGTACGAGCAGTACTTC,CASSQMYEQYF
TRBJ1-1,TRBV6-1,-,-,TGTGCCAGCAGTCACCCCCGGGAACTGGGGGCTTTCTTT,CASSHPRELGAFF
TRBJ1-1,TRBV5-1,-,-,TGCGCCAGCTACGGGGAATCCACTGAAGCTTTCTTT,CASYGESTEAFF
TRBJ1-2,TRBV6-1,-,TRBD1,TGTGCCAGCAGTAGACAGGGAATTTTTGGCTACACCTTC,CASSRQGIFGYTF
TRBJ2-1,TRBV23-1,-,-,TGCGCCAGTCTAATAGGGGGAATTAGAAATGAGCAGTTCTTC,CASLIGGIRNEQFF
TRBJ1-1,TRBV6-1,-,-,TGTGCCAGCAGAAAACAGGGTATGATGAACACTGAAGCTTTCTTT,CASRKQGMMNTEAFF
TRBJ2-3,TRBV20-1,-,-,TGCAGTGCTAGGTGGGGAGATACGCAGTATTTT,CSARWGDTQYF
TRBJ2-2,TRBV9,-,-,TGTGCCAGCAGCGTAGGACTGGAGGGCGGGGAGCTGTTTTTT,CASSVGLEGGELFF
TRBJ1-4,TRBV10-3,-,-,TGTGCCATCGGCTTTGGAGATGAAAAACTGTTTTTT,CAIGFGDEKLFF
TRBJ2-6,TRBV7-2,-,-,TGTGCCAGCAGCCCTGGACCAGGGGTCCCTGGGGCCAACGTCCTGACTTTC,CASSPGPGVPGANVLTF
TRBJ1-1,TRBV14,-,-,TGTGCCAGCAGCGAGACAGACTCGAACACTGAAGCTTTCTTT,CASSETDSNTEAFF
TRBJ2-3,TRBV11-1,-,-,TGTGCCAGCAGCATACAGGGAGCCTCAGATACGCAGTATTTT,CASSIQGASDTQYF
TRBJ1-2,TRBV7-9,few,TRBD1,TGTGCCAGCAGCCGAACTGACAGGGAGGACGGCTACACCTTC,CASSRTDREDGYTF
TRBJ1-4,TRBV28,-,-,TGTGCCAGCGGAGACAACCTAAATGAAAAACTGTTTTTT,CASGDNLNEKLFF
TRBJ2-2,TRBV9,-,-,TGTGCCAGCAGCGGGGGCGGGGAGCTGTTTTTT,CASSGGGELFF
TRBJ1-3,TRBV7-9,few,TRBD1,TGTGCCAGCAGCTACACAGGGGTAGGAACTGGAAACACCATATATTTT,CASSYTGVGTGNTIYF